The rows below give T cell receptor beta chains drawn from one sample of a study of T cell clonotyping in hematopoietic cell transplantation. Assay: immunoSEQ multiplex PCR; the TCRdb copy retains only in-frame clones and omits some. The repertoire has more than 40,000 clones, around 95% of them found once; the top ten carry about 1%. The sample consisted of peripheral blood mononuclear cells. The receptors were gathered from a man aged 25-45 years in good health. Some clones in this sample may be carry-over from other donors' samples. Both conserved end residues are trimmed from each CDR3. The D gene is left open where the match is weak.

J	V	D	CDR3
TRBJ1-1	TRBV5-4	TRBD1	ASSSTGVSTEAF
TRBJ2-7	TRBV7-8	.	ASSLGTTYEQY
TRBJ2-7	TRBV4-1	.	ASSQDPQGSSYEQY
TRBJ1-3	TRBV9	TRBD1	ASGQVTGNTIY
TRBJ1-5	TRBV5-6	.	ASSLGGGNQPQH
TRBJ1-4	TRBV12-5	.	ASGLTGSSNEKLF
TRBJ2-7	TRBV19	.	ASSRAGGETYEQY
TRBJ1-2	TRBV7-3	TRBD1	ASSFGQGNYGYT
TRBJ2-5	TRBV25-1	TRBD1	ASSERGHQETQY
TRBJ2-7	TRBV4-1	TRBD1	ASSQDRGLLDEQY